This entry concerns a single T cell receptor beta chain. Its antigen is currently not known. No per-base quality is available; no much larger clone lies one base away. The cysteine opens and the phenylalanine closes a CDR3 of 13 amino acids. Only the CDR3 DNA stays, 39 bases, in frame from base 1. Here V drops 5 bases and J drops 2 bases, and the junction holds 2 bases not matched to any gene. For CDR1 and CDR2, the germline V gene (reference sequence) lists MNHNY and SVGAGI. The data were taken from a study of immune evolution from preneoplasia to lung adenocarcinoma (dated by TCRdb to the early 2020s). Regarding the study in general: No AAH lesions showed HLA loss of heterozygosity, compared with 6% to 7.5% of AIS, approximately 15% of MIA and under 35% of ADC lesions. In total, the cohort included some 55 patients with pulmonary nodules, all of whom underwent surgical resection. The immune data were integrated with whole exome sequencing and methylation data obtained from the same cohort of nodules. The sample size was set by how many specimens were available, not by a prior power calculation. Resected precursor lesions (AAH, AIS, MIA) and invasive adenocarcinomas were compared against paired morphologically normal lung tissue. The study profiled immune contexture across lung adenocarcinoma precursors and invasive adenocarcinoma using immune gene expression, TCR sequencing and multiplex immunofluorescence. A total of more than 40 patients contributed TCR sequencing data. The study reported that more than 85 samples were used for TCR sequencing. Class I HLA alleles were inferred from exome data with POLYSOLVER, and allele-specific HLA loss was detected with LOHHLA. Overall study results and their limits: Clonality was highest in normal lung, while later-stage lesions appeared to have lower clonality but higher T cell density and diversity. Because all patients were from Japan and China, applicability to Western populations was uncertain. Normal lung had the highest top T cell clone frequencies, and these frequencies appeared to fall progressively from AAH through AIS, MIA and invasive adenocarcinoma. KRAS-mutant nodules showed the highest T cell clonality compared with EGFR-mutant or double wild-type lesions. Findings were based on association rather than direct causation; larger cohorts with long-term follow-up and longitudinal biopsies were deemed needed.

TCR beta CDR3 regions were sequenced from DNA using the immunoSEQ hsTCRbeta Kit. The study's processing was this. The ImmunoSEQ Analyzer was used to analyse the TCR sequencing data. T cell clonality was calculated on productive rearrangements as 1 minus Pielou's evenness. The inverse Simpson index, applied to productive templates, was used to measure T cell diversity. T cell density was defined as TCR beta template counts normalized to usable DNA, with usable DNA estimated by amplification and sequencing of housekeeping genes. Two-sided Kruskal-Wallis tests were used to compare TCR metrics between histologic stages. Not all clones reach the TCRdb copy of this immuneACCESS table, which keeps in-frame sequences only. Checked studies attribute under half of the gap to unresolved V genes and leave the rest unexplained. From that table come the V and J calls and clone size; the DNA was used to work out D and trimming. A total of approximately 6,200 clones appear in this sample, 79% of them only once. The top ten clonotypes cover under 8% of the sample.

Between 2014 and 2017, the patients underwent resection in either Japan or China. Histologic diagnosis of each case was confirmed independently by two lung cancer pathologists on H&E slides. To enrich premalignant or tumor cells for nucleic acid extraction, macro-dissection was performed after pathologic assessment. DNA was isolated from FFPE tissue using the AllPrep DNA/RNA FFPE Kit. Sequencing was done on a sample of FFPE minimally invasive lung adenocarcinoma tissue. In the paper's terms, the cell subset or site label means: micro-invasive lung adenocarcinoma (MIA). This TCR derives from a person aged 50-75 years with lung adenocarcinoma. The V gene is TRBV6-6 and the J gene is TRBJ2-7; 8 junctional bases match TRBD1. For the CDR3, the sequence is CASSRTGTYEQYF. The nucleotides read TGTGCCAGCAGTCGGACAGGGACCTACGAGCAGTACTTC.